The rows below give T cell receptor beta chains drawn from one sample of a study of beta chain features in type 1 diabetes. The protocol was immunoSEQ multiplex PCR, while the TCRdb copy is restricted to in-frame clones and leaves out a portion. The sample records approximately 170,000 clones, almost 8% being singletons. The specimen was central memory CD4+ T cells from blood. The receptors originated from a man aged 18 to 35 with type 1 diabetes. Each CDR3 is given with its conserved first and last residue. Each record gives: V gene, clone size, CDR3 protein. Size values are once, few and many counts, or a class for expanded clones, and some rows have none.

TRBV11-2 - CASSFTPVSGGELFF
TRBV18 few CASSLQGASTDTQYF
TRBV7-2 - CASSLPEVYEQFF
TRBV19 many CASSIGQGRDSNQPQHF
TRBV5-5 few CASSFLRDSSYEQYF
TRBV11-2 - CASSLSRGGRTQYF
TRBV14 - CASSQATGFAEAFF
TRBV7-2 few CASSSERGGQRDTQYF
TRBV5-1 - CASSFDRGQETQYF
TRBV28 - CASSLRQGKLFF
TRBV28 few CASSYYARGRSYNEQFF
TRBV5-4 few CASSLDRALSGNTIYF
TRBV25-1 - CASSRLAGVGETQYF
TRBV28 few CASSGSRRLSEQFF
TRBV7-8 - CASSPSVFPFTDTQYF
TRBV28 few CASSAARVEQYF
TRBV7-9 few CASSSHGQGAEAFF
TRBV18 few CASSPHSDTEAFF
TRBV7-8 few CATKNLTEQRGTEAFF
TRBV7-2 few CASSKTGIEQYF
TRBV11-2 - CASSLSPAGGRYEQYF
TRBV4-1 few CASSQTGTGETQYF
TRBV6-4 - CASSPVGLAGVGQFF
TRBV11-2 few CASSLGRLVDPGELFF